The following is a TCR beta chain sequence with its context. Its antigen is unidentified. This specimen comes from a study of T cell responses to AZD1222 COVID-19 vaccine. This CDR3 has 16 amino acids. V was clipped by 3 bases and J by 7 bases; unmatched bases: 7. Germline assignment: CDR1 SGDLS and CDR2 YYNGEE. The data were produced by immunoSEQ multiplex PCR, yet TCRdb's version contains in-frame clones alone and is incomplete. The table has some 130,000 clones, roughly 91% seen once. Study-wide findings and caveats: Repertoires were collected only later (after the peak T cell response had occurred). Rises in breadth and depth of Spike-specific TCRs came after two AZD1222 doses. Mostly white British, mostly female donors; authors suggested clonal diversity may be underestimated.

This sequence was found in an adult in good health. The input for sequencing was peripheral blood, taken on day 0 of AZD1222 vaccination. The chain carries TRBV9 and TRBJ2-1, with 13 bases lining up with TRBD2. DNA of the CDR3: TGTGCCAGCAGCGCACCCGGACTAGCGGGAGCTAATGAGCAGTTCTTC. This codes for CASSAPGLAGANEQFF.